This TCR beta chain emerged from a study of cytomegalovirus exposure and HLA in healthy donors. General study results and limits: Later on, a genetic analysis was performed. It linked a missense variant in DCLRE1C with V- and J-gene trimming of TCR beta. Presence/absence analyses treated sequencing depth as roughly uniform across donors.

The PCR ran on 60 Vbeta and 13 Jbeta primers. Assay used: immunoSEQ multiplex PCR; TCRdb lists only in-frame clones, some missing. The data show approximately 90,000 clones, more than 60% seen once. Points on this clone: Its antigen is undetermined.

This TCR was recovered from a boy younger than 18 in good health and CMV-seronegative. The sample comprised PBMCs.

CDR3 region: CASSPPDSALRNTEAFF. The CDR3, as DNA: TGTGCCAGCAGCCCACCCGACAGCGCCCTTAGGAACACTGAAGCTTTCTTT. The J gene is TRBJ1-1, the V gene TRBV7-9; TRBD1 is a possible D gene (5 bases). Trimming took off 5 bases at V and 1 base at J, with 20 bases between the two ends. This CDR3 has 17 amino acids. Germline V gives CDR1 SEHNR, CDR2 FQNEAQ (reference sequence). Combining the CDR3 with reference TRBV7-9 and TRBJ1-1 gives the whole variable domain DTGVSQNPRHKITKRGQNVTFRCDPISEHNRLYWYRQTLGQGPEFLTYFQNEAQLEKSRLLSDRFSAERPKGSFSTLEIQRTEQGDSAMYLCASSPPDSALRNTEAFFGQGTRLTVV.